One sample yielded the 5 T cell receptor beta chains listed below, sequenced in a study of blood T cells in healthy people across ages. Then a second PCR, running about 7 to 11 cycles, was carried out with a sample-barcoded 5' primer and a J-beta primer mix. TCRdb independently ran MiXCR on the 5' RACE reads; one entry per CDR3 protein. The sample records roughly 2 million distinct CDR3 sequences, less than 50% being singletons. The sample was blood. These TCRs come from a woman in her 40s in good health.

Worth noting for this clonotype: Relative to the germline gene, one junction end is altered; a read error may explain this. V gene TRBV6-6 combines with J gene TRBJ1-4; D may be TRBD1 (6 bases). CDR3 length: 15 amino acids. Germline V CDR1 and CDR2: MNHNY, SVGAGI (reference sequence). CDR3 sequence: CASIHPGRGDEKLFF. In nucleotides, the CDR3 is TGTGCCAGCATCCATCCGGGGAGGGGGGATGAGAAACTGTTTTTT.

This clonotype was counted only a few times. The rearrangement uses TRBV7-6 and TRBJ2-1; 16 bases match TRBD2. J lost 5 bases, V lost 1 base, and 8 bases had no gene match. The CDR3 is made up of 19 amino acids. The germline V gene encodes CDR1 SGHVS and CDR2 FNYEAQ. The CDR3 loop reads CASSLGGTSGGATNNEQFF. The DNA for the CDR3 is TGTGCCAGCAGCTTAGGAGGGACTAGCGGGGGGGCGACGAACAATGAGCAGTTCTTC.

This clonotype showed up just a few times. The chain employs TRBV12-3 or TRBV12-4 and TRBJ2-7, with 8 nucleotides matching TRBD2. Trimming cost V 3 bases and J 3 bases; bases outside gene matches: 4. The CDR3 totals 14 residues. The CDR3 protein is CASSFGAGDYEQYF. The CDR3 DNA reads TGTGCCAGCAGTTTCGGAGCGGGGGACTACGAGCAGTACTTC.

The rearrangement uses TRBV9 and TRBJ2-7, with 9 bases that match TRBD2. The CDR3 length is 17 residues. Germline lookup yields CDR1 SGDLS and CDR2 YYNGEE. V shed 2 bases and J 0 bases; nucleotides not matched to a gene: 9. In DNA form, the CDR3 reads TGTGCCAGCAGCGTTTCAGCGGGGGGAACGACCTCCTACGAGCAGTACTTC. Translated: CASSVSAGGTTSYEQYF.

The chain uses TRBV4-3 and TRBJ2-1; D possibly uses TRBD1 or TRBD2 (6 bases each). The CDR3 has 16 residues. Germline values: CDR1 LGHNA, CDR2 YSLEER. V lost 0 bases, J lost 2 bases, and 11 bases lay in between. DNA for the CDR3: TGCGCCAGCAGCCAAGATTACAGGGAGGCCTACAATGAGCAGTTCTTC. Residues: CASSQDYREAYNEQFF.